The subject of this entry is one T cell receptor beta chain. Its target antigen remains unknown. Per-base quality was not reported, and no clone a single base away is much larger than it. The data were obtained in a study of cytomegalovirus exposure and HLA in healthy donors (dated by TCRdb to about 2017). In terms of the full investigation: An earlier analysis of some 620 of the donors reported approximately 280 Gb of sequence data and some 110 million unique TCR beta sequences obtained from approximately 180 million T cells. HLA typing covered class I and class II loci at four-digit resolution. Among under 450 genotyped donors of the cohort, an average of around 240,000 unique TCR beta nucleotide sequences were sequenced per donor, approximately 20% of them non-productive. A later analysis re-examined previously published TCR beta repertoires from roughly 650 donors and added high-resolution HLA genotyping to investigate patterns of TCR occurrence. The aim of the study was to test whether cataloging public T cell receptors could identify signatures of past pathogen exposure. In the later analysis, no new phenotypic data were used to find candidate immune exposures; instead, reliance was placed on TCR beta sequences and their occurrence across donors. To decide whether each TCR beta V gene segment behaved as functional or pseudogenic, an earlier analysis of over 500 of the donors relied on high-throughput TCR beta sequencing. Every repertoire in the discovery cohort had been generated on one and the same sequencing platform. Donor age, sex, ethnicity and CMV serostatus were collected together with the repertoire data. Roughly five DR-DQ haplotypes were treated as single units for association and clustering because of strong linkage in the cohort. Typing coverage varied by locus: about 620-630 donors for A, B, C, DRB1 and DQB1; 500 to 550 for DQA1; over 600 for DPA1; approximately 450 for DPB1. An early release covering just under 650 HLA-typed donors comprised approximately 290 gigabases of sequencing data and roughly 85 million unique TCR sequences. The T cell repertoires of roughly 660 subjects were profiled by immunosequencing and related to cytomegalovirus serostatus. Of the 300 to 500 genotyped donors, 75% to 85% were placed in the genetic ancestry cluster associated with self-reported Caucasian donors. In addition to the first cohort of 666 subjects, a separate validation cohort of 130 or so different subjects was used. To predict cytomegalovirus infection status, the study brought together high-throughput TCR immunosequencing, statistical association of individual TCRs with disease status, and machine learning. In a later genetic analysis, genome-wide SNP genotypes for about 55% of the roughly 700 donors were used, and that subset was treated as a discovery cohort.

The CDR3 sequence holds 15 residues, the cysteine and phenylalanine included. The sequence is cut down to CDR3 DNA, 45 bases in frame from base 1. The germline V gene sets CDR1 to SGDLS and CDR2 to YYNGEE. Relative to germline, V is missing 4 bases and J is missing 4 bases, with 9 bases of the junction outside any gene match. Broad study findings and their caveats: The authors suggested that the approach could potentially be extended to other disease states and immunological phenotypes. CMV serostatus was the only immune exposure information available for the cohort. Roughly uniform sequencing depth across donors was assumed in presence/absence analyses, although this assumption may not hold. In a later analysis, the rate of TCR association differed among HLA loci, with DRB1 alleles having the most associated TCRs and HLA-C alleles having the fewest. Across donors, most TCR sequences were observed very rarely, whereas some public TCRs were present in many individuals. The sequencing pipeline was judged likely to have produced a cluster of highly shared sequence variants as a technical artifact. In an earlier analysis of 587 of the donors, most TCR beta V segments were observed in productive rearrangements about 90% or about 30% of the time, broadly matching IMGT annotations. This cohort had only TCR beta chains sequenced, and the lack of alpha or paired-chain data limited which features could be detected. Linkage disequilibrium might explain the correlated functional status among segregating V segments, but an unknown experimental factor could not be excluded. The study listed 164 TCR beta chains as associated with cytomegalovirus. HLA typing was unavailable for some donors at each locus, so association tests used only the typed subset. A few of the identified cytomegalovirus-associated TCR beta chains were confirmed in vitro to be specific for cytomegalovirus antigens. A further reported finding was that TCR beta sequences accurately predicted the HLA-A and HLA-B alleles for most subjects in the first cohort. Because counts were too low, approximately 15 rarely observed V segments, including chromosome 9 orphons, were excluded from the earlier analysis of 587 of the donors. A later analysis reported that several top co-occurrence clusters appeared linked to parvovirus B19, influenza, CMV and Epstein-Barr virus. According to a later analysis, most CMV-associated TCR beta chains appeared to be HLA-restricted, and the HLA associations seemed to be driven largely by CMV exposure. When HLA alleles, especially DR and DQ, strongly co-occurred, attributing TCR associations to individual alleles was difficult. In both the original and validation cohorts, the classifier was reported to diagnose cytomegalovirus status with high specificity and sensitivity. A later analysis associated about 17,000 TCR beta sequences with specific HLA alleles at a false discovery rate of 0.05. A later genetic analysis associated a missense DCLRE1C variant with V-gene and J-gene trimming of TCR beta chains, and an independent cohort replicated the association. According to a later genetic analysis, donors in an Asian-associated ancestry cluster had fewer N-insertions in productive TCRs than the approximately 690-donor mean. Compared with equally common non-associated chains, HLA-associated TCR beta chains in a later analysis were more clonally expanded and had lower generation probabilities. Some IMGT-functional V segments, including TRBV6-2 and TRBV6-3, could not be told apart with the 87-base-pair reads, so those segments were excluded.

The cohort comprised 670 or so healthy bone marrow donors. At the time of sampling, every cohort member was nominally healthy, though immune exposures that went unrecorded were likely present. The donor was CMV seropositive and was included in the group of some 290 seropositive cohort members. Each donor provided a peripheral blood sample, and peripheral blood mononuclear cells were used for TCR beta sequencing. The Qiagen DNeasy Blood Extraction Kit was used to extract genomic DNA from the blood cell samples. Libraries were built with the immunoSEQ multiplex PCR assay. For the multiplex PCR, a mixture combining 60 forward primers for TCR Vbeta segments and 13 reverse primers for TCR Jbeta segments was used. The CDR3 region of rearranged TCR beta genes was amplified from genomic DNA by a multiplex PCR assay. The amplified TCR beta libraries were sequenced on the Illumina HiSeq System as 87-base-pair reads. In the source study's methods: A later analysis tallied 75 million to 85 million unique TCR beta chains across the 550 to 850 repertoires, and approximately 9.9 million of those chains were shared by two or more donors. Raw reads were error-corrected and collapsed into unique sequences by a nearest-neighbor algorithm in which closely related sequences were merged to remove PCR and sequencing errors. CDR3 sequences were aligned to IMGT reference sequences to assign V, D and J gene segments. Each retained sequence needed at least a six-nucleotide match to both a V gene segment and a J gene segment. Rearrangements were classified as productive when the CDR3 lacked stop codons and remained in frame with V and J, and all other rearrangements were classified as non-productive. CDR3 was defined according to IMGT convention as the region running from the second conserved V-encoded cysteine to the conserved J-encoded phenylalanine. The earlier analysis of some 580 of the donors excluded any sequence lacking an unambiguous match to a single V gene segment. An earlier analysis of approximately 590 of the donors called V segments functional above 56.7% productive rearrangements and segregating when the between-donor standard deviation exceeded 5%. To diagnose cytomegalovirus status from the catalog of TCR beta chain sequences, a statistical classification framework was built. In a later analysis, TCR nucleotide sequences were compared against IMGT/GENE-DB human TR gene sequences so that V and J genes could be assigned. Using the TCRdist pipeline, a later analysis assigned CDR3 sequences along with most-parsimonious VDJ recombination scenarios. A later analysis defined each TCR beta chain by its CDR3 amino acid sequence plus V-gene family, and excluded reads lacking a unique V-gene family. As a way to deal with suspected cross-contamination and a sequencing artifact, a later analysis dropped hundreds of nucleotide sequences that were highly shared and had low generation probability. For each public chain, a later analysis derived a clonal expansion index from normalized ranks of inferred template counts within each repertoire. In a later analysis, generation probabilities were computed with a VDJ recombination model fitted to out-of-frame rearrangements, and the resulting probabilities were checked against IGoR. Hypergeometric tests were used in a later analysis to score TCR-TCR, TCR-HLA and TCR-CMV co-occurrence, with a repertoire-size bias correction applied to the TCR pairs. In a later analysis, false discovery rates were estimated by permuting HLA or CMV assignments 20 times. In a later analysis, co-occurring TCRs were grouped using DBSCAN, and TCRdist sequence similarity was added for clustering within HLA-allele-positive subsets. Repertoires with fewer than 30,000 or more than 120,000 public chains were left out of co-occurrence clustering, as were several repertoires with anomalous nucleotide sharing. TCRdb obtained this table from immuneACCESS and retained in-frame rearrangements with V and J assigned. These tables miss some clones; where compared with another copy, unresolved V genes account for less than half of the shortfall, and the remainder is unexplained. V and J calls and clone size come straight from that table; D and trimming were deduced from the DNA. Across this sample there are about 140,000 clones, with about 79% seen only once. About 2% of the sample lies in the top ten.

The source material was PBMCs. The sequence was collected from a female donor in good health and CMV-seropositive. Recombination joined TRBV9 with TRBJ1-1; 8 junctional bases match TRBD1. The CDR3 has the sequence CASSPFNRGSTEAFF. The nucleotide sequence reads as follows: TGTGCCAGCAGCCCCTTCAACAGGGGGAGCACTGAAGCTTTCTTT.